The 19 T cell receptor beta chains in this list originate from one sample, sequenced in a study of T-cell memory formation after mild COVID-19. Each CDR3 protein is one row after TCRdb ran MiXCR on the 5' RACE reads. Of about 170,000 distinct CDR3 sequences in the sample, approximately 13% are singletons; the top ten hold 3% to 4%. The sample comprised PBMCs or a T cell subset sorted from them (not recorded which). The receptors were sampled from a young man who had mild COVID-19 (a few samples of this study predate the infection). Cell type and time point are not known.

This clonotype was recorded at least ten times. The chain uses TRBV7-2 and TRBJ2-6; D gene unclear. CDR3 length: 16 amino acids. The V gene's germline CDR1 is SGHTA and CDR2 FQGNSA. Trimming removed 4 bases at V and 0 bases at J, with 10 bases between. In nucleotides, the CDR3 is TGTGCCAGCAGCTCACGGGTTCTCTCTGGGGCCAACGTCCTGACTTTC. This encodes CASSSRVLSGANVLTF.

At least ten counts were recorded for this clonotype. The chain has TRBV5-1 and TRBJ2-1; D may be TRBD2 (6 bases). The germline CDR1 and CDR2 sequences are SGHRS and YFSETQ. Deletions cut 5 bases from V and 2 bases from J, with 14 bases between. The CDR3 runs to 15 residues. This CDR3 is CASRLAGWTYNEQFF. CDR3 DNA: TGCGCCAGCAGACTGGCGGGGTGGACCTACAATGAGCAGTTCTTC.

The chain carries TRBV18 and TRBJ1-4, with D uncertain. V gave up 4 bases and J gave up 0 bases, with 9 bases separating them. Germline CDR1 KGHSH, CDR2 LQKENI. The CDR3 consists of 15 residues. CDR3 region: CASSLNSATNEKLFF. For the CDR3, the DNA is TGTGCCAGCTCACTGAACAGTGCAACTAATGAAAAACTGTTTTTT. Filled out from reference TRBV18 and TRBJ1-4, the complete variable domain reads NAGVMQNPRHLVRRRGQEARLRCSPMKGHSHVYWYRQLPEEGLKFMVYLQKENIIDESGMPKERFSAEFPKEGPSILRIQQVVRGDSAAYFCASSLNSATNEKLFFGSGTQLSVL.

The table lists this clonotype with a few counts. This chain uses TRBV6-6 with TRBJ1-5; TRBD1 matches 7 bases. Germline V gives CDR1 MNHNY, CDR2 SVGAGI (reference sequence). The CDR3 is 16 amino acids. Trimming took 4 bases from V and 10 from J; bases not matched to a gene: 16. Here the CDR3 reads CASSSQGDLRTAPQHF. DNA for the CDR3: TGTGCCAGCAGTTCCCAGGGGGACTTGAGGACAGCCCCCCAGCATTTT.

The CDR3 sequence is CASSVSIGAYEQYF. CDR3 in DNA: TGTGCCAGCAGCGTGTCAATTGGGGCCTACGAGCAGTACTTC. This chain connects TRBV9 to TRBJ2-7; unclear D gene. There are 14 residues in the CDR3. V was shortened by 2 bases and J by 2 bases, with 11 bases between the two germline ends. Germline assignment: CDR1 SGDLS and CDR2 YYNGEE.

The rearrangement joins TRBV7-8 to TRBJ1-5, with no clear D. The CDR3 consists of 18 residues. Trimming stripped 0 bases from V and 3 bases from J, with 18 bases between. Germline CDR1 is SGHVS and CDR2 is FQNEAQ. CDR3 in amino acids: CASSLAPGGPIDNQPQHF. The CDR3 DNA reads TGTGCCAGCAGCTTAGCCCCGGGAGGTCCTATTGACAATCAGCCCCAGCATTTT.

CDR3 DNA sequence: TGTGCCAGCAGTTCCCGGACAGGGTATACGCAGTATTTT. It is translated as CASSSRTGYTQYF. The chain uses TRBV6-5 and TRBJ2-3; 8 bases map to TRBD1. V gave up 4 bases and J gave up 7 bases; unmatched junction bases: 4. Germline V CDR1 and CDR2: MNHEY, SVGAGI. There are 13 residues in the CDR3.

In this sample, this clonotype turned up a few times. The rearrangement uses TRBV7-8 and TRBJ2-7, with D hard to call. The CDR3 length is 13 residues. The V end lost 2 bases, the J end lost 4 bases, and 9 bases lay between the germline ends. Looked up from germline, CDR1 is SGHVS and CDR2 is FQNEAQ. CDR3 bases: TGTGCCAGCAGCTTAATCCCCCGATACGAGCAGTACGTC. It is translated as CASSLIPRYEQYV.

The V gene is TRBV28, the J gene TRBJ2-1, with a tentative D call TRBD1 (6 bases). V was trimmed by 5 bases and J by 10 bases, leaving 21 bases between them. CDR3 length: 15 residues. Looked up from germline, CDR1 is MDHEN and CDR2 is SYDVKM. The CDR3 region has the DNA TGTGCCAGCAGTACCGGGACACCCTTTTACTACGAGCAGTTCTTC. This translates into CASSTGTPFYYEQFF.

This rearrangement joins TRBV7-2 to TRBJ1-4, with TRBD1 as a possible D gene (5 bases). Trimming stripped 1 base from V and 8 bases from J, with 14 bases between. This CDR3 has 15 residues. Germline V lookup: CDR1 SGHTA, CDR2 FQGNSA. Written as DNA, the CDR3 is TGTGCCAGCAGCTTAGAGGGGAGGGCGGGAGAAAAACTGTTTTTT. This encodes CASSLEGRAGEKLFF.

In its sample, this clonotype was seen many times. This sequence joins TRBV4-2 and TRBJ2-6; no clear D gene. Germline V gene sequence: CDR1 LGHNA, CDR2 YNFKEQ. The length of the CDR3 is 16 residues. Trimming cost V 3 bases and J 2 bases, with 11 bases left between them. The CDR3 sequence is CASSQRLSPGANVLTF. Written as DNA, the CDR3 is TGTGCCAGCAGCCAGAGACTTTCCCCTGGGGCCAACGTCCTGACTTTC.

This clonotype was observed a handful of times. V usage is TRBV29-1 and J usage is TRBJ2-1, with D possibly TRBD2 on 6 matching bases. The length of the CDR3 is 14 residues. The germline CDR1 and CDR2 sequences are SQVTM and ANQGSEA. V lost 6 bases and J lost 11, with 23 bases in between. The CDR3 region has the DNA TGCAGCGTGGGGGAGGACCCGGGGCAAACTAAGCAGTTCTTC. The encoded protein is CSVGEDPGQTKQFF.

The V gene is TRBV2, the J gene TRBJ2-3, with D uncertain. The germline V and J ends were trimmed by 4 bases and 4 bases, with 15 bases remaining between them. The CDR3 spans 15 residues. Germline V lookup: CDR1 SNHLY, CDR2 FYNNEI. In nucleotides, the CDR3 is TGTGCCAGCAGTGGGCGTCGGCTAGTTTCAGATACGCAGTATTTT. It translates to CASSGRRLVSDTQYF.

This clonotype has a handful of counts. J is TRBJ1-4 and V is TRBV14, with no clear D. Germline V lookup: CDR1 SGHDN, CDR2 FVKESK. Trimming stripped 1 base from V and 10 bases from J, with 13 bases between. The length of the CDR3 is 14 residues. The CDR3 here is CASSQVGVSGKLFF. DNA for the CDR3: TGTGCCAGCAGCCAAGTCGGGGTTTCTGGAAAACTGTTTTTT.

This chain connects TRBV5-6 to TRBJ2-3, with D unclear. V was trimmed by 5 bases and J by 2 bases, leaving 12 bases between them. Germline CDR1 reads SGHDT; CDR2 reads YYEEEE. The CDR3 contains 14 residues. CDR3 sequence: CASRDRRNTDTQYF. The CDR3 DNA reads as TGTGCCAGCAGAGATAGGCGAAACACAGATACGCAGTATTTT.

This clonotype was detected a few times. The gene calls are TRBV28 and TRBJ2-7; 8 nucleotides agree with TRBD2. From germline, CDR1 is MDHEN and CDR2 SYDVKM. The CDR3 has 14 residues. V was pared by 2 bases and J by 2 bases, with 2 bases of the junction left unmatched. This chain's CDR3 is CASSLRGGTYEQYV. The CDR3 DNA follows: TGTGCCAGCAGTTTACGGGGGGGCACCTACGAGCAGTACGTC.

The chain combines TRBV14 with TRBJ2-3; tentatively, D is TRBD2 (6 bases). The CDR3 consists of 13 residues. The germline V gene encodes CDR1 SGHDN and CDR2 FVKESK. V lost 0 bases, J lost 11 bases, and 12 bases lay in between. The CDR3 region is CASSQERTTRQYF. The CDR3 coding sequence is TGTGCCAGCAGCCAAGAACGGACTACAAGGCAGTATTTT. The whole variable domain, remainder taken from reference TRBV14 and TRBJ2-3, is EAGVTQFPSHSVIEKGQTVTLRCDPISGHDNLYWYRRVMGKEIKFLLHFVKESKQDESGMPNNRFLAERTGGTYSTLKVQPAELEDSGVYFCASSQERTTRQYFGPGTRLTVL.

This clonotype was detected a few times. This sequence joins TRBV14 and TRBJ2-2, with D possibly being TRBD1 (5 bases). V lost 4 bases to trimming and J lost 7 bases, with 22 bases between them. CDR1 and CDR2 from the germline V gene are SGHDN and FVKESK. The CDR3 has 17 amino acids. The CDR3 sequence: CASSRGGRRGSDGELFF. In DNA, the CDR3 is TGTGCCAGCAGCCGAGGCGGCAGAAGGGGCTCGGACGGGGAGCTGTTTTTT.

In its sample, this clonotype was seen a few times. J is TRBJ1-5 and V is TRBV28, with TRBD1 as a possible D gene (5 bases). The CDR3 consists of 16 residues. V dropped 7 bases and J dropped 8 bases, with 24 bases sitting between them. Germline V gene lookup returns CDR1 MDHEN and CDR2 SYDVKM. CDR3 sequence (DNA): TGTGCCAGCATTCCAGGGAACCGGGAGCGGAGTGAGCCCCAGCATTTT. Its protein is CASIPGNRERSEPQHF.